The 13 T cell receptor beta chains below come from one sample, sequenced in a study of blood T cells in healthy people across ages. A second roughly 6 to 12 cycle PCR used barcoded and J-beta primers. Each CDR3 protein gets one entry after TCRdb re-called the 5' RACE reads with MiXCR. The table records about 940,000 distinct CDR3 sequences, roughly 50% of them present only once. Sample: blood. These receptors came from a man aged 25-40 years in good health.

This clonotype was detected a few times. CDR3 bases: TGTGCCAGCAGCCAAGAAGGGGTAGAGACAGTAAACACCGGGGAGCTGTTTTTT. Amino acids: CASSQEGVETVNTGELFF. This chain uses TRBV14 with TRBJ2-2; possibly TRBD1 for D (5 bases). This CDR3 has 18 residues. V was clipped by 0 bases and J by 2 bases, with 16 bases between them. Per germline, CDR1 SGHDN and CDR2 FVKESK.

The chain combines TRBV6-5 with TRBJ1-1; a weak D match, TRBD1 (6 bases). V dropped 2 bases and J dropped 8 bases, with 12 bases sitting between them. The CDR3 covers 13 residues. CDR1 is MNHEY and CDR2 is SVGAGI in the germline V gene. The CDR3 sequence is CASSYRLGAEAFF. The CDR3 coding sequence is TGTGCCAGCAGTTACCGACTGGGGGCCGAAGCTTTCTTT.

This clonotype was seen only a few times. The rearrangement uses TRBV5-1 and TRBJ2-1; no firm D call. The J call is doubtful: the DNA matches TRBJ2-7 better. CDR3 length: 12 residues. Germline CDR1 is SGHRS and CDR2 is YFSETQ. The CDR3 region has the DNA TGCGCCAGCAGCACGTCCTACAATGAGCAGTACTTC. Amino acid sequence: CASSTSYNEQYF.

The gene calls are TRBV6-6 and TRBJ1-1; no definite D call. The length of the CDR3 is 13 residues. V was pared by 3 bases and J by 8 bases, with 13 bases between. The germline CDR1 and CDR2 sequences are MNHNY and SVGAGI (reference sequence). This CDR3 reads CASSYKERGEAFF. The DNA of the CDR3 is TGTGCCAGCAGTTATAAGGAACGTGGGGAAGCTTTCTTT.

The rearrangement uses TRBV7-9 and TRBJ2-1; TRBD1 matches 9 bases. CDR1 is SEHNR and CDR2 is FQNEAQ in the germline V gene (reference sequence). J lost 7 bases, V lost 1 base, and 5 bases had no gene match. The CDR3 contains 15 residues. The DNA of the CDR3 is TGTGCCAGCAGCTTAGGACAGGGGGTGTGGAATGAGCAGTTCTTC. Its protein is CASSLGQGVWNEQFF.

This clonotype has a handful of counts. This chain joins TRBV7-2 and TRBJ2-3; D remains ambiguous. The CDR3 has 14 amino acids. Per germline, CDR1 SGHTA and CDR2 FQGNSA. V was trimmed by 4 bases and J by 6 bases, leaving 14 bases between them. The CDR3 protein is CASSSPPLGDTQYF. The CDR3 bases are TGTGCCAGCAGCTCTCCCCCTTTGGGCGATACGCAGTATTTT. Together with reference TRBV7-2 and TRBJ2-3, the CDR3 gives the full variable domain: GAGVSQSPSNKVTEKGKDVELRCDPISGHTALYWYRQSLGQGLEFLIYFQGNSAPDKSGLPSDRFSAERTGGSVSTLTIQRTQQEDSAVYLCASSSPPLGDTQYFGPGTRLTVL.

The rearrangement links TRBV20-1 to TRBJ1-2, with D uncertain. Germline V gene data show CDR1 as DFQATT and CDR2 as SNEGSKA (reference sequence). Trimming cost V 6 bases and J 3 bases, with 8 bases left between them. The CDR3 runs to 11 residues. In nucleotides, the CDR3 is TGCAGTGCGGAGCGGGACTATGGCTACACCTTC. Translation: CSAERDYGYTF.

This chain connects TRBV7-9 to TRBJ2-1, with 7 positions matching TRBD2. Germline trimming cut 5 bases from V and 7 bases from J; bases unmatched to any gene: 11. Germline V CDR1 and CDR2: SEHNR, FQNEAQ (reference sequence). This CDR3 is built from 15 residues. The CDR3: CASSLKVGGGNEQFF. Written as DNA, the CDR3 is TGTGCCAGCAGCCTTAAAGTTGGGGGGGGGAATGAGCAGTTCTTC.

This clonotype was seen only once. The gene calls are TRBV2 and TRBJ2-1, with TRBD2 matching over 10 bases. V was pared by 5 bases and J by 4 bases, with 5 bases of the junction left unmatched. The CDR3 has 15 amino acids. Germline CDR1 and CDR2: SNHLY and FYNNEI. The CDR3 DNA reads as TGTGCCAGCAGTACTAGCGGGGACTTTTACAATGAGCAGTTCTTC. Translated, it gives CASSTSGDFYNEQFF. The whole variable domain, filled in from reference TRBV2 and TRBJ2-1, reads EPEVTQTPSHQVTQMGQEVILRCVPISNHLYFYWYRQILGQKVEFLVSFYNNEISEKSEIFDDQFSVERPDGSNFTLKIRSTKLEDSAMYFCASSTSGDFYNEQFFGPGTRLTVL.

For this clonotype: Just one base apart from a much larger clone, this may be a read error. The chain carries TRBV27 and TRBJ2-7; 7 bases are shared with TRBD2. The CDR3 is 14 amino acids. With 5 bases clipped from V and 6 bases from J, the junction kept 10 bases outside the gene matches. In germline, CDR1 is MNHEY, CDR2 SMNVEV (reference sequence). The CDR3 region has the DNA TGTGCCAGCAGTGTCATTGGAGCGGGGAGCGAGCAGTACTTC. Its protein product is CASSVIGAGSEQYF.

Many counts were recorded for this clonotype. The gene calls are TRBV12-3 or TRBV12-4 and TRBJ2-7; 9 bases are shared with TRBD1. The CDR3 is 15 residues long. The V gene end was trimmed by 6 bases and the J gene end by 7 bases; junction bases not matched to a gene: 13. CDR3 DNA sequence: TGTGCCAGCAGCACGGAACTGACAGGGGGAAGGGAGCAGTACTTC. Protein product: CASSTELTGGREQYF.

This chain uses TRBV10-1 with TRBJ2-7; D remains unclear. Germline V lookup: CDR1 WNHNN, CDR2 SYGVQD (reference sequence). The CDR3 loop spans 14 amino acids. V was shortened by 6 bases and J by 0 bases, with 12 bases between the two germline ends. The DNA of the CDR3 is TGCGCCAGCAGAGCCCGGGTGGACTCCTACGAGCAGTACTTC. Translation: CASRARVDSYEQYF.

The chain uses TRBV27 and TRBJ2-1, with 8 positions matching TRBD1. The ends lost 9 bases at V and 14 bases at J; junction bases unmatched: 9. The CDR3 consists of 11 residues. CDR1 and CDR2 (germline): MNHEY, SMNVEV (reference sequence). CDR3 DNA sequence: TGTGCCAGGGATTCCCGGACAGGGAAGTTCTTC. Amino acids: CARDSRTGKFF.